A selection of T cell receptor beta chains follows, all from one sample in a study of identical twins. A single record per CDR3 protein comes from TCRdb applying MiXCR to the 5' RACE reads. The sample yields around 240,000 distinct CDR3 sequences, approximately 7% seen once. This sample also belongs to another study, concerning yellow fever vaccine responses in identical twins.

What was sequenced was memory (CD45RO+) T cells sorted from blood. Source of these receptors: a woman younger than 35 in good health. Both conserved end residues are part of each CDR3. D genes are given only for firm matches. Clone size appears in some rows only: once, few, many, or a class for an expanded clone.

size	D	V	J	DNA	CDR3
NA	TRBD1	TRBV7-8	TRBJ1-5	TGTGCCAGCAGCTTAAGACAGGGAGGGAGAAATCAGCCCCAGCATTTT	CASSLRQGGRNQPQHF
many	NA	TRBV5-1	TRBJ2-7	TGCGCCAGCAGCTTGGCCGGGACGGAGGCTACGAAGCAGTACTTC	CASSLAGTEATKQYF
few	NA	TRBV5-1	TRBJ2-1	TGCGCCAGCAGCCTTCAGTGGGGGTCCAATGAGCAGTTCTTC	CASSLQWGSNEQFF
few	NA	TRBV6-1	TRBJ2-5	TGTGCCAGCAGCAACGGGCCAGGGGGGGAGAGAAAGACCCAGTACTTC	CASSNGPGGERKTQYF
NA	NA	TRBV2	TRBJ2-7	TGTGCCAGTAGACAGGCGCTCAGCTCCTACGAGCAGTACTTC	CASRQALSSYEQYF
many	NA	TRBV5-1	TRBJ2-7	TGCGCCAGCAGCTTTACCGACGGGAGTACCGACGAGCAGTACTTC	CASSFTDGSTDEQYF
few	NA	TRBV18	TRBJ2-3	TGTGCCAGCTCAAAAGTGGGGAGCGCCGGCACAGATACGCAGTATTTT	CASSKVGSAGTDTQYF
NA	NA	TRBV19	TRBJ1-1	TGTGCCAGCCGCCCCATTCCCGGGGACACTGAAGCTTTCTTT	CASRPIPGDTEAFF
few	TRBD1	TRBV12-3/TRBV12-4	TRBJ1-2	TGTGCCAGCAGTACCTGGGACAGCCTTAACTATGGCTACACCTTC	CASSTWDSLNYGYTF
NA	TRBD2	TRBV20-1	TRBJ2-1	TGCAGTGCCTATTCAATACTAGCGGGAGAGCCGAATGAGCAGTTCTTC	CSAYSILAGEPNEQFF
few	TRBD2	TRBV9	TRBJ2-2	TGTGCCAGCAGCGCGGGACTAGCGGGAGCATGGGCCGGGGAGCTGTTTTTT	CASSAGLAGAWAGELFF
few	NA	TRBV3-1	TRBJ2-6	TGTGCCAGCAGCCAAGACGCCGGGGCCAACGTCCTGACTTTC	CASSQDAGANVLTF
many	NA	TRBV24-1	TRBJ2-5	TGTGCCACCAGTGACCAACGGACAGATCTAGGGACCCAGTACTTC	CATSDQRTDLGTQYF
NA	NA	TRBV11-2	TRBJ2-1	TGTGCCAGCAGCTTCGCACAGGGCTCCTCCTACAATGAGCAGTTCTTC	CASSFAQGSSYNEQFF
few	NA	TRBV7-2	TRBJ1-5	TGTGCCAGCAGCCCGGGGCCGGACAATCAGCCCCAGCATTTT	CASSPGPDNQPQHF
NA	NA	TRBV21-1	TRBJ2-2	TGTGCCAGCAGCAAAGAGCCGAACACCGGGGAGCTGTTTTTT	CASSKEPNTGELFF
many	NA	TRBV28	TRBJ2-1	TGTGCCAGCAGTCCGTCGGCTTTTTGGGACAACTTTGAGCAGTTCTTC	CASSPSAFWDNFEQFF
NA	NA	TRBV9	TRBJ2-7	TGTGCCAGCAGCGCGGGAGCAGACTACGAGCAGTACTTC	CASSAGADYEQYF
few	TRBD2	TRBV5-1	TRBJ2-4	TGCGCCAGCAGCTTGGGGCCTAGCGGGGGCCAAAACATTCAGTACTTC	CASSLGPSGGQNIQYF
NA	TRBD1	TRBV28	TRBJ1-2	TGTGCCACCGGGACAGTGAGGCCCTATGGCTACACCTTC	CATGTVRPYGYTF
many	TRBD2	TRBV20-1	TRBJ2-7	TGCAGTGCTAGGACTAGCGGGAGCGGAGAGCAGTACTTC	CSARTSGSGEQYF
NA	NA	TRBV6-1	TRBJ2-1	TGTGCCAGCAGTGCCCCGGGGGACAATGAGCAGTTCTTC	CASSAPGDNEQFF